This TCR beta chain appears in the sequencing data of a study of vaccination and CD4 T cells after COVID-19. The CDR3 has 13 amino acids. The ends lost 1 base at V and 6 bases at J; junction bases unmatched: 1. The V gene's germline CDR1 is LGHNA and CDR2 YSLEER. Described time point: late sampling 161 to 241 days after vaccination in three convalescent patients. The treatment was: approximately 10-day PBMC culture with coronavirus spike peptide pools or control peptides (ViraFEST assay). As for this clonotype: Its antigen is as yet unknown.

Cultured CD4+ T cell DNA underwent sequencing with the Oncomine TCR Beta short-read assay. TCRdb itself ran the PCR reads through MiXCR, one entry per CDR3 protein. The repertoire includes tens of thousands of distinct CDR3 sequences, under 40% of them detected once, and 8.6% sits in the top ten. V is TRBV4-3 and J is TRBJ1-2; 8 bases are shared with TRBD1. The source is a human donor who had recovered from COVID-19. This sample comprised CD4+ T cells from blood, cultured in vitro, obtained about 7 months after SARS-CoV-2 vaccination. Here the CDR3 DNA reads TGCGCCAGCAGCCAAGCGACAGGGGATGGCTACACCTTC. The encoded protein is CASSQATGDGYTF.